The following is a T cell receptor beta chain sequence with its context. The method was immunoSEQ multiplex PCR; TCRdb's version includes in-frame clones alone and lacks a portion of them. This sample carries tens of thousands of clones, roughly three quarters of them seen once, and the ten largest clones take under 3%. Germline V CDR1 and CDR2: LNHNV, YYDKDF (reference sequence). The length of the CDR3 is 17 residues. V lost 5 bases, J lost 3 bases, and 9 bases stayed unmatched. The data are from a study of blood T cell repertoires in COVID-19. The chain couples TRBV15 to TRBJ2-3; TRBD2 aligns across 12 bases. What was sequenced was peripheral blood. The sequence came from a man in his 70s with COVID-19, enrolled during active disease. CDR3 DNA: TGTGCCACCAGCCCCTCGACTAGCGGGAGTGGTACAGATACGCAGTATTTT. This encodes CATSPSTSGSGTDTQYF. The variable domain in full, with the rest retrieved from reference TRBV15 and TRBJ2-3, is DAMVIQNPRYQVTQFGKPVTLSCSQTLNHNVMYWYQQKSSQAPKLLFHYYDKDFNNEADTPDNFQSRRPNTSFCFLDIRSPGLGDTAMYLCATSPSTSGSGTDTQYFGPGTRLTVL.